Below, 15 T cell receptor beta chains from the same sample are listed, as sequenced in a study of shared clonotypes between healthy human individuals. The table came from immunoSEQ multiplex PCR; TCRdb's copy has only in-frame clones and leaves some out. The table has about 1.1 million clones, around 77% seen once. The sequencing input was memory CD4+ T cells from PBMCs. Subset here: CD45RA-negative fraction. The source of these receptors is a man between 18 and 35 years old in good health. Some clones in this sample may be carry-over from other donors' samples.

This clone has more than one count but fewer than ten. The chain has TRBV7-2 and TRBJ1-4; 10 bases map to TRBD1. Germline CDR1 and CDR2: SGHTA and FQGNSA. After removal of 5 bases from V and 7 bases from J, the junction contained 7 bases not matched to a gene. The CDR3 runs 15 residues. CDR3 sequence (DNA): TGTGCCAGCAGCACGCGACAGGGGGCGGGTGAAAAACTGTTTTTT. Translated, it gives CASSTRQGAGEKLFF.

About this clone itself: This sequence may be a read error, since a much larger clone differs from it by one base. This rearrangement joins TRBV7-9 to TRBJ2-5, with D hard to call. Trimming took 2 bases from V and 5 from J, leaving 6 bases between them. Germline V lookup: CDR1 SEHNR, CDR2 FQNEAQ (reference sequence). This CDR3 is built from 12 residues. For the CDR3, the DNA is TGTGCCAGCAGCTTAATAGGGGAGACCCAGTACTTC. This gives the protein CASSLIGETQYF.

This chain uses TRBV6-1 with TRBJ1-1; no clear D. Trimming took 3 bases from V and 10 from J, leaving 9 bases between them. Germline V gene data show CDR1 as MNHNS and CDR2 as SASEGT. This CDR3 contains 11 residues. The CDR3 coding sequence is TGTGCCAGCAGTGAGGAAATTGGAGCTTTCTTT. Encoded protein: CASSEEIGAFF.

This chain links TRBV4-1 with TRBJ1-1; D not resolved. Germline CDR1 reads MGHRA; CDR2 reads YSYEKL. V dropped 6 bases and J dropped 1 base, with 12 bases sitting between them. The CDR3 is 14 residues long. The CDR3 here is CASRGLLKNTEAFF. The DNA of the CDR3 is TGCGCCAGCAGAGGTCTTTTGAAGAACACTGAAGCTTTCTTT.

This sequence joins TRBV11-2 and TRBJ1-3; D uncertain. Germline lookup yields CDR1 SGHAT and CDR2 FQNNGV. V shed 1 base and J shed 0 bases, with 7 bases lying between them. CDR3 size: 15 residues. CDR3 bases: TGTGCCAGCAGCTTAGCGCCCTTCTCTGGAAACACCATATATTTT. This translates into CASSLAPFSGNTIYF.

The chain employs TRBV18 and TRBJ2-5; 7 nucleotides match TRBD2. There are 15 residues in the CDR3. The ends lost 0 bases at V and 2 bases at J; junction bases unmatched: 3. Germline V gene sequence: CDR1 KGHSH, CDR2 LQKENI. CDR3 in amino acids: CASSPPQGGQETQYF. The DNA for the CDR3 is TGTGCCAGCTCACCACCGCAGGGAGGGCAAGAGACCCAGTACTTC.

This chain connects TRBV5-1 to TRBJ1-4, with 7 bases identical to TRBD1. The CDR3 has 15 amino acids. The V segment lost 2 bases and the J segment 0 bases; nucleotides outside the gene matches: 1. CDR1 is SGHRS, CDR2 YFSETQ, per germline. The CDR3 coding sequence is TGCGCCAGCAGCTTCGGACAGGCAACTAATGAAAAACTGTTTTTT. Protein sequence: CASSFGQATNEKLFF.

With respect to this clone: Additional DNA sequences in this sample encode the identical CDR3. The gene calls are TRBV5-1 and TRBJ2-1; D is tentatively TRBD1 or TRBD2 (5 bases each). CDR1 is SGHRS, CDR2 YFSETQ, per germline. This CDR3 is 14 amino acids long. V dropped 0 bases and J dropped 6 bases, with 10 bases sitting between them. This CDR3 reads CASSLGGRSNEQFF. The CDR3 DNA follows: TGCGCCAGCAGCTTGGGGGGACGGAGCAATGAGCAGTTCTTC.

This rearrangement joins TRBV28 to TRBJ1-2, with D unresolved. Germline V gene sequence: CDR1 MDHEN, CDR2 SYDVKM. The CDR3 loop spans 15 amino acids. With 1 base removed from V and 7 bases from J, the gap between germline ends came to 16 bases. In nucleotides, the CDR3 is TGTGCCAGCAGTTTATCAATACCTGGGTTGGGTGGCTACACCTTC. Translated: CASSLSIPGLGGYTF.

CDR3 loop: CASSEIGNNEQFF. The DNA for the CDR3 is TGTGCCAGCAGTGAGATAGGAAACAATGAGCAGTTCTTC. The genes are TRBV6-4 and TRBJ2-1; D is unresolved. V was shortened by 3 bases and J by 5 bases, with 8 bases between the two germline ends. From germline, CDR1 is MRHNA and CDR2 SNTAGT. CDR3 length equals 13 residues.

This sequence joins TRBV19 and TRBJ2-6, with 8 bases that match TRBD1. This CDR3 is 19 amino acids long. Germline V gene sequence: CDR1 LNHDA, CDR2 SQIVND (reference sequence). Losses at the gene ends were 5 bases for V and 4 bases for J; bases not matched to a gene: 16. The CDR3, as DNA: TGTGCCAGTAGTTTTATCCGCTGGCAGGGGGCATTGGGGGCCAACGTCCTGACTTTC. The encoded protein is CASSFIRWQGALGANVLTF. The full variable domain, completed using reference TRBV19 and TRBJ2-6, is DGGITQSPKYLFRKEGQNVTLSCEQNLNHDAMYWYRQDPGQGLRLIYYSQIVNDFQKGDIAEGYSVSREKKESFPLTVTSAQKNPTAFYLCASSFIRWQGALGANVLTFGAGSRLTVL.

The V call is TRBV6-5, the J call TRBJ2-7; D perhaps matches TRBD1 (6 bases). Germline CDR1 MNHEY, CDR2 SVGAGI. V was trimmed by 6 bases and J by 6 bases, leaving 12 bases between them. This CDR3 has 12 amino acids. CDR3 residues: CASRTGTTEQYF. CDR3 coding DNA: TGTGCCAGCAGAACCGGGACAACCGAGCAGTACTTC.

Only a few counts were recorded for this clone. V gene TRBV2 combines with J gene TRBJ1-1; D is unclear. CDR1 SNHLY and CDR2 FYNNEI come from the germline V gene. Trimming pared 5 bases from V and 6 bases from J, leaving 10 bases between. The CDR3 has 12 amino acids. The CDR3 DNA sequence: TGTGCCAGCAGTCGGATACTAGCTGAAGCTTTCTTT. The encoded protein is CASSRILAEAFF.

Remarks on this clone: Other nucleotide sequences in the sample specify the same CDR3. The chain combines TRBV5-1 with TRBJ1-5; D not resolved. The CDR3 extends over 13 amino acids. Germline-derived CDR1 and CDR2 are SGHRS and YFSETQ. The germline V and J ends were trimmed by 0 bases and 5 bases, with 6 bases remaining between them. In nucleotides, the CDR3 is TGCGCCAGCAGCTTGGCTGGGGATCAGCCCCAGCATTTT. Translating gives CASSLAGDQPQHF.

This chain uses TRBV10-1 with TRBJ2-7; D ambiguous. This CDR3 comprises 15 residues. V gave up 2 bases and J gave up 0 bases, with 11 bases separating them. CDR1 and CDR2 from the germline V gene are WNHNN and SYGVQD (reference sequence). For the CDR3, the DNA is TGCGCCAGCAGTGAGGCGGCAGGAAGCTCCTACGAGCAGTACTTC. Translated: CASSEAAGSSYEQYF.